This T cell receptor beta chain derives from a study of response to subunit inactivated influenza vaccine. In regard to this clonotype: Its antigen is unknown.

CDR3 length: 17 amino acids. V lost 4 bases and J lost 1; bases outside the gene matches: 12. The germline CDR1 and CDR2 sequences are DFQATT and SNEGSKA (reference sequence). MiXCR, run by TCRdb on the RT-PCR reads, gives a single entry per CDR3 protein. The table records roughly 700,000 distinct CDR3 sequences, about 15% of them present only once. General study findings and limits: Few new T cells, the authors suggested, are recruited by each seasonal influenza vaccination.

This TCR came from a man in his fifties who received an inactivated influenza vaccine. The rearrangement joins TRBV20-1 to TRBJ2-3; 9 nucleotides align to TRBD1. The sample here was PBMCs from blood, taken 11 to 12 days after vaccination. CDR3: CSATNRGRYMGTDTQYF. In DNA, the CDR3 is TGCAGTGCTACGAACAGGGGGCGTTATATGGGCACAGATACGCAGTATTTT.